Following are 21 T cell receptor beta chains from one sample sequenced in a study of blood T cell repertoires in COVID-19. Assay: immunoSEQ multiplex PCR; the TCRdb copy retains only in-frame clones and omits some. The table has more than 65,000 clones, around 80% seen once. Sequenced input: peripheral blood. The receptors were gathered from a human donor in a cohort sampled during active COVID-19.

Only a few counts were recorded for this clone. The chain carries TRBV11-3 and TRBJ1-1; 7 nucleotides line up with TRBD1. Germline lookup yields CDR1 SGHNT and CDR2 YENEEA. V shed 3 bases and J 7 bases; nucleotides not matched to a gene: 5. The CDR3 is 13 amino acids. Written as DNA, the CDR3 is TGTGCCAGCAGCTTCGGACAGGCCTTTGAAGCTTTCTTT. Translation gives CASSFGQAFEAFF. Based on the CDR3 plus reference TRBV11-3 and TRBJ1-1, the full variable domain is EAGVVQSPRYKIIEKKQPVAFWCNPISGHNTLYWYLQNLGQGPELLIRYENEEAVDDSQLPKDRFSAERLKGVDSTLKIQPAELGDSAVYLCASSFGQAFEAFFGQGTRLTVV.

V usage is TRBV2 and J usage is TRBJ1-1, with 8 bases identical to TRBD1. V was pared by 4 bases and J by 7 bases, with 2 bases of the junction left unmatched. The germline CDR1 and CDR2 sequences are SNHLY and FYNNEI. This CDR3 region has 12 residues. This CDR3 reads CASSGGTGEAFF. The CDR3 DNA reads TGTGCCAGCAGTGGAGGGACAGGTGAAGCTTTCTTT.

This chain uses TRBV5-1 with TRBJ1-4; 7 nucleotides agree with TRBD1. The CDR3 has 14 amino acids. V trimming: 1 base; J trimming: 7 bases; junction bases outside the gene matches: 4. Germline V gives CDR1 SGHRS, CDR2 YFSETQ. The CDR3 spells CASSLMGQSEKLFF. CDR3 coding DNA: TGCGCCAGCAGCTTGATGGGACAGAGTGAAAAACTGTTTTTT.

The CDR3 DNA follows: TGTGCCAGCAGCTCCCGGGACACCTATGGCTACACCTTC. Protein sequence: CASSSRDTYGYTF. The V call is TRBV11-2, the J call TRBJ1-2; tentatively, D is TRBD1 (6 bases). The CDR3 totals 13 residues. V lost 4 bases and J lost 4, with 10 bases in between. Germline V gene lookup returns CDR1 SGHAT and CDR2 FQNNGV.

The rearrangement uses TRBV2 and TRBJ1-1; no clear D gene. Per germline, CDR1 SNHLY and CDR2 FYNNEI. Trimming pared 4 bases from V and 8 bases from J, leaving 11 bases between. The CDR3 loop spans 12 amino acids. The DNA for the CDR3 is TGTGCCAGCAGTGTCGTCGGACTAGAAGCTTTCTTT. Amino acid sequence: CASSVVGLEAFF.

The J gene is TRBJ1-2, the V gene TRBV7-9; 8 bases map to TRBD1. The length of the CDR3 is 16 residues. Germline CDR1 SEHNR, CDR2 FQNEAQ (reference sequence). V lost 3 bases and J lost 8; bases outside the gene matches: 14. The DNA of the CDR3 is TGTGCCAGCAGCTTCTTGGGACAGGAGATGGTTAGGGGCTACACCTTC. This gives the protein CASSFLGQEMVRGYTF.

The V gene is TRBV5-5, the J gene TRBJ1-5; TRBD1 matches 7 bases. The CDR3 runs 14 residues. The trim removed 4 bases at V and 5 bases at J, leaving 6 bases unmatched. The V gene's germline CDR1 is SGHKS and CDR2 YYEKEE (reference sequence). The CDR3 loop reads CASSLGQGDQPQHF. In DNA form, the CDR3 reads TGTGCCAGCAGCCTGGGGCAGGGGGATCAGCCCCAGCATTTT.

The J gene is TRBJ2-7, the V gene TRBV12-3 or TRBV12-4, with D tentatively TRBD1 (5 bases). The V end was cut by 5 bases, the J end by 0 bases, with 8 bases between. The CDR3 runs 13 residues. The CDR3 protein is CASSPDSSYEQYF. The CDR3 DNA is TGTGCCAGCAGTCCCGACAGCTCCTACGAGCAGTACTTC.

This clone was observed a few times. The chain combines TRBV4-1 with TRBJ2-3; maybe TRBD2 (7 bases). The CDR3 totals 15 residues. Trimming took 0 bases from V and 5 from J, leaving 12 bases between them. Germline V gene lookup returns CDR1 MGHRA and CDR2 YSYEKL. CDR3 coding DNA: TGCGCCAGCAGCCAAGATGGTAGGGGGGGAGATACGCAGTATTTT. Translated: CASSQDGRGGDTQYF.

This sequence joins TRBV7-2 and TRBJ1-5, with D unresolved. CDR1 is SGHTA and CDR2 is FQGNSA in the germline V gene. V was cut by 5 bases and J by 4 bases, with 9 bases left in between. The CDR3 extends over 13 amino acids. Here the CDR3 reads CASSLTLNQPQHF. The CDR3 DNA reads TGTGCCAGCAGCCTAACCTTAAATCAGCCCCAGCATTTT.

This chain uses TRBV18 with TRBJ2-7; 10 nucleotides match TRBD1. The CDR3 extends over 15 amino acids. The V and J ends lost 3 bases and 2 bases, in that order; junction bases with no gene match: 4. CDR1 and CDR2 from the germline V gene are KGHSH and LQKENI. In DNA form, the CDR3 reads TGTGCCAGCTCACCTGGACAGGGGGATGCCTACGAGCAGTACTTC. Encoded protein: CASSPGQGDAYEQYF.

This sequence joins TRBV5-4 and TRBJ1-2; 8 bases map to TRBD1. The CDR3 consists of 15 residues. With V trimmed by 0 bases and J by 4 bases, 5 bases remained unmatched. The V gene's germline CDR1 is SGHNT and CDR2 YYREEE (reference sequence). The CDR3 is CASSLVGQGFYGYTF. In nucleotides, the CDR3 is TGTGCCAGCAGCTTGGTTGGACAGGGTTTCTATGGCTACACCTTC.

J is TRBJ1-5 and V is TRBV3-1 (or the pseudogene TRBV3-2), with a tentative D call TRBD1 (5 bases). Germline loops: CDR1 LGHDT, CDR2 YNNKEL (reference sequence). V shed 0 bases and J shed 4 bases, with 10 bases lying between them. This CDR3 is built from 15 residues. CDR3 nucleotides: TGTGCCAGCAGCCAAGATCATAGGGGAAATCAGCCCCAGCATTTT. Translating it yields CASSQDHRGNQPQHF.

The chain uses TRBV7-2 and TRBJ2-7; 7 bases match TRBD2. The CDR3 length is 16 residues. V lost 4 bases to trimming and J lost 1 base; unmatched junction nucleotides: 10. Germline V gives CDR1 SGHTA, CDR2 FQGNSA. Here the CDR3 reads CASSSPPGGLSYEQYF. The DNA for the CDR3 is TGTGCCAGCAGCTCCCCCCCGGGGGGACTATCCTACGAGCAGTACTTC.

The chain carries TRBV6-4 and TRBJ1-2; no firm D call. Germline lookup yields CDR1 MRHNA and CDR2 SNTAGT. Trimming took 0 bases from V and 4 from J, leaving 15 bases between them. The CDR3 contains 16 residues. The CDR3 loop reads CASSDSLNPWPYGYTF. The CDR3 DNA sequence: TGTGCCAGCAGTGACTCTTTAAACCCCTGGCCCTATGGCTACACCTTC.

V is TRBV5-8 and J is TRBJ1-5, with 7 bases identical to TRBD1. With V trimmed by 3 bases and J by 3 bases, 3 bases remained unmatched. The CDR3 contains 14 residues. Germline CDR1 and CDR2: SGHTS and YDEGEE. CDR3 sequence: CASSSGTDNQPQHF. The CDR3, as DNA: TGTGCCAGCAGCTCCGGGACAGACAATCAGCCCCAGCATTTT.

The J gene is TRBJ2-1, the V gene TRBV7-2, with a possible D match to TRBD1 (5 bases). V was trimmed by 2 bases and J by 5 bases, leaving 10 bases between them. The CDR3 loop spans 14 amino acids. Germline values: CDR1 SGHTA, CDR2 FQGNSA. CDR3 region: CASSLKGSHNEQFF. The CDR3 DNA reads TGTGCCAGCAGCTTAAAGGGGTCCCACAATGAGCAGTTCTTC.

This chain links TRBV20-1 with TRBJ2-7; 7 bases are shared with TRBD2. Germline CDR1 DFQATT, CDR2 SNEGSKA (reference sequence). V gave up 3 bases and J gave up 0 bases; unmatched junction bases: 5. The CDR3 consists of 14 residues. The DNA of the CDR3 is TGCAGTGCTAGTCCCAGACTAGCCTCCTACGAGCAGTACTTC. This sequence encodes CSASPRLASYEQYF.

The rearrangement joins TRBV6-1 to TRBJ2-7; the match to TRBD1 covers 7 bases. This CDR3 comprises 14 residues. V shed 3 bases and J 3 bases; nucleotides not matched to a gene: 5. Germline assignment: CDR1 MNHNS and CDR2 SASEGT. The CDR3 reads CASSDGQVYYEQYF. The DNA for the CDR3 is TGTGCCAGCAGTGATGGACAGGTGTACTACGAGCAGTACTTC.

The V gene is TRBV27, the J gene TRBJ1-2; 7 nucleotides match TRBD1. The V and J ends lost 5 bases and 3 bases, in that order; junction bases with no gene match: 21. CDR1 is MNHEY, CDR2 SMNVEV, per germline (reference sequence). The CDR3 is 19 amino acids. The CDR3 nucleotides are TGTGCCAGCAGTCCCTCACCCACGACAGGGACAAAGGCACACTATGGCTACACCTTC. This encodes CASSPSPTTGTKAHYGYTF.

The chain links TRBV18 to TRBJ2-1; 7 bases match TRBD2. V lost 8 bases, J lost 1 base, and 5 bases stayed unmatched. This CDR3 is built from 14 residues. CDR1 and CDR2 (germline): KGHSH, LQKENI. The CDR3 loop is CASTSSGSYNEQFF. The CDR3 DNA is TGTGCCAGCACGTCTAGCGGATCCTACAATGAGCAGTTCTTC.